This entry lists 20 T cell receptor beta chains sequenced from one sample in a study of PD-L1 blockade in urothelial cancer. Data came from immunoSEQ multiplex PCR; TCRdb stores just in-frame clones and leaves some out. The data hold some 100,000 clones, with about 90% observed a single time. This specimen consisted of PBMCs, obtained around atezolizumab (anti-PD-L1) treatment. These receptors all stem from a woman aged 80 or older with urothelial cancer.

The chain recombines TRBV28 with TRBJ1-1, with D unresolved. V lost 4 bases and J lost 8, with 14 bases in between. CDR1 is MDHEN and CDR2 is SYDVKM in the germline V gene. The CDR3 loop spans 13 amino acids. CDR3 bases: TGTGCCAGCAGTTCCATTGGCCGGGGAGAAGCTTTCTTT. It encodes CASSSIGRGEAFF.

The V and J genes are TRBV28 and TRBJ2-7; 9 positions match TRBD1. Trimming cost V 4 bases and J 5 bases; bases outside gene matches: 9. The CDR3 extends over 15 amino acids. Germline V CDR1 and CDR2: MDHEN, SYDVKM. The CDR3 bases are TGTGCCAGCAGTTCTCCGACAGGGGGGGCCCACGAGCAGTACTTC. This gives the protein CASSSPTGGAHEQYF.

The chain has TRBV19 and TRBJ2-1; tentative D call: TRBD2 (6 bases). Deletions cut 0 bases from V and 10 bases from J, with 13 bases between. This CDR3 is built from 14 residues. Germline V gene data show CDR1 as LNHDA and CDR2 as SQIVND (reference sequence). CDR3 sequence reads: CASSIDLDYREQFF. The CDR3, as DNA: TGTGCCAGTAGTATAGATCTGGACTATCGGGAGCAGTTCTTC.

The chain uses TRBV6-1 and TRBJ2-5, with 8 bases matching TRBD2. Germline CDR1 reads MNHNS; CDR2 reads SASEGT. J lost 6 bases, V lost 7 bases, and 7 bases had no gene match. CDR3 length: 13 amino acids. Here the CDR3 DNA reads TGTGCCAGCATTACGGGAGGGCCACAGACCCAGTACTTC. Translation gives CASITGGPQTQYF.

This clone was seen more than once but under ten times. The chain uses TRBV5-8 and TRBJ1-2; D call uncertain. V lost 1 base, J lost 8 bases, and 12 bases lay in between. CDR1 is SGHTS and CDR2 is YDEGEE in the germline V gene. The CDR3 consists of 13 residues. CDR3 sequence reads: CASSLLAASGYTF. CDR3 coding DNA: TGTGCCAGCAGCTTGTTGGCAGCTAGCGGCTACACCTTC.

V gene TRBV28 combines with J gene TRBJ2-7, with TRBD1 as a possible D gene (5 bases). CDR3 size: 15 residues. Trimming shortened V by 2 bases and J by 5 bases, and 16 bases separated the two germline ends. Germline loops: CDR1 MDHEN, CDR2 SYDVKM. CDR3 in DNA: TGTGCCAGCAGTTTAACTGCCCCAGGGTCCCACGAGCAGTACTTC. Amino acid sequence: CASSLTAPGSHEQYF.

V gene TRBV6-6 combines with J gene TRBJ2-5; the D is unclear. CDR1 is MNHNY and CDR2 is SVGAGI in the germline V gene (reference sequence). Trimming removed 5 bases at V and 5 bases at J, with 9 bases between. CDR3 length: 12 amino acids. The CDR3 here is CASSPLGETQYF. CDR3 DNA: TGTGCCAGCAGTCCCCTAGGTGAGACCCAGTACTTC.

CDR3 residues: CASSYREGSSTDTQYF. Here the CDR3 DNA reads TGTGCCAGCAGTTACCGCGAGGGCTCTAGCACAGATACGCAGTATTTT. The J gene is TRBJ2-3, the V gene TRBV27; a possible D gene is TRBD2 (5 bases). V was cut by 4 bases and J by 0 bases, with 14 bases left in between. CDR1 is MNHEY and CDR2 is SMNVEV in the germline V gene (reference sequence). The CDR3 is 16 residues long.

The rearrangement uses TRBV11-2 and TRBJ2-5, with 7 positions matching TRBD2. Trimming removed 1 base from V and 5 bases from J; junction bases left unmatched: 10. The CDR3 is 16 residues long. CDR1 is SGHAT and CDR2 is FQNNGV in the germline V gene. The CDR3 loop reads CASSLGSAGVGETQYF. In DNA form, the CDR3 reads TGTGCCAGCAGCTTAGGCTCGGCGGGAGTTGGGGAGACCCAGTACTTC.

CDR3 protein: CASKGHSKDYEQYF. The CDR3 region has the DNA TGTGCCAGCAAGGGGCATTCAAAGGACTACGAGCAGTACTTC. This chain links TRBV28 with TRBJ2-7; perhaps TRBD1 as D (5 bases). The CDR3 is 14 residues long. Trimming took 7 bases from V and 3 from J, leaving 16 bases between them. Germline V gene lookup returns CDR1 MDHEN and CDR2 SYDVKM.

This rearrangement joins TRBV28 to TRBJ1-2; no reliable D call. The CDR3 loop spans 14 amino acids. Trimming removed 4 bases from V and 7 bases from J, with 16 bases in between. CDR1 is MDHEN and CDR2 is SYDVKM in the germline V gene. The CDR3 DNA reads as TGTGCCAGCAGTTCCTACCATCGCGGAGGTGGCTACACCTTC. The encoded protein is CASSSYHRGGGYTF.

V is TRBV27 and J is TRBJ2-7, with D perhaps TRBD1 (6 bases). The ends were cut back, 6 bases at V and 4 bases at J, with 16 bases in the middle. Looked up from germline, CDR1 is MNHEY and CDR2 is SMNVEV (reference sequence). CDR3 length: 14 residues. The CDR3 region has the DNA TGTGCCAGCAGGGAAGGGGGTCCTCTTTACGAGCAGTACTTC. Translating it yields CASREGGPLYEQYF.

The chain couples TRBV5-4 to TRBJ2-7; 9 nucleotides align to TRBD2. The ends lost 0 bases at V and 1 base at J; junction bases unmatched: 8. Germline V gives CDR1 SGHNT, CDR2 YYREEE (reference sequence). This CDR3 is 17 amino acids long. CDR3 in amino acids: CASSLGLAGPDSYEQYF. The CDR3 nucleotides are TGTGCCAGCAGCTTGGGCCTAGCGGGACCAGATTCCTACGAGCAGTACTTC.

The chain links TRBV5-4 to TRBJ2-1, with D perhaps matching TRBD2 (5 bases). V lost 4 bases, J lost 6 bases, and 14 bases lay in between. The CDR3 sequence is 14 residues long. The germline V gene encodes CDR1 SGHNT and CDR2 YYREEE (reference sequence). CDR3 DNA sequence: TGTGCCAGCAGCGGGAGCTACCGGGGCAATGAGCAGTTCTTC. Translation gives CASSGSYRGNEQFF.

This chain joins TRBV9 and TRBJ1-3; no clear D gene. V lost 5 bases, J lost 1 base, and 13 bases lay in between. CDR1 SGDLS and CDR2 YYNGEE come from the germline V gene. The CDR3 loop spans 15 amino acids. In nucleotides, the CDR3 is TGTGCCAGCAGTGAAAGCAGGCCTTCTGGAAACACCATATATTTT. This codes for CASSESRPSGNTIYF.

The rearrangement links TRBV19 to TRBJ2-6, with D perhaps TRBD1 (6 bases). CDR1 is LNHDA, CDR2 SQIVND, per germline (reference sequence). The CDR3 runs 16 residues. The germline V and J ends were trimmed by 5 bases and 4 bases, with 15 bases remaining between them. The CDR3 spells CASSGRTGSGANVLTF. Here the CDR3 DNA reads TGTGCCAGTAGTGGAAGAACAGGGTCGGGGGCCAACGTCCTGACTTTC.

The rearrangement joins TRBV10-3 to TRBJ1-4; TRBD1 aligns across 7 bases. Germline lookup yields CDR1 ENHRY and CDR2 SYGVKD. The length of the CDR3 is 13 residues. V lost 10 bases to trimming and J lost 8 bases; unmatched junction nucleotides: 10. The CDR3: CATANRGNEKLFF. DNA for the CDR3: TGTGCCACCGCTAACAGGGGAAACGAAAAACTGTTTTTT.

V gene TRBV15 combines with J gene TRBJ1-5; weak D call: TRBD1 (6 bases). Germline assignment: CDR1 LNHNV and CDR2 YYDKDF (reference sequence). CDR3 size: 19 residues. V dropped 3 bases and J dropped 0 bases, with 21 bases sitting between them. CDR3 DNA sequence: TGTGCCACCAGCAGGTCGGACAGACTCACCAGCTATAGCAATCAGCCCCAGCATTTT. This sequence encodes CATSRSDRLTSYSNQPQHF.

The rearrangement uses TRBV19 and TRBJ2-5; 7 nucleotides align to TRBD1. The CDR3 runs to 13 residues. CDR1 LNHDA and CDR2 SQIVND come from the germline V gene (reference sequence). V was pared by 6 bases and J by 5 bases, with 6 bases of the junction left unmatched. This CDR3 reads CASSDTGVETQYF. The CDR3 DNA sequence: TGTGCCAGTAGCGACACAGGGGTCGAGACCCAGTACTTC. Drawing the rest from reference TRBV19 and TRBJ2-5, the complete variable domain is DGGITQSPKYLFRKEGQNVTLSCEQNLNHDAMYWYRQDPGQGLRLIYYSQIVNDFQKGDIAEGYSVSREKKESFPLTVTSAQKNPTAFYLCASSDTGVETQYFGPGTRLLVL.

The chain employs TRBV6-6 and TRBJ2-2; TRBD2 matches 8 bases. This CDR3 has 15 residues. The ends lost 4 bases at V and 1 base at J; junction bases unmatched: 2. The germline gives CDR1 MNHNY, CDR2 SVGAGI (reference sequence). This CDR3 reads CASSSTSGNTGELFF. In DNA, the CDR3 is TGTGCCAGCAGTTCAACTAGCGGGAACACCGGGGAGCTGTTTTTT.